What follows describes a single TCR beta chain. Data came from immunoSEQ multiplex PCR; TCRdb stores just in-frame clones and leaves some out. The data contain about 160,000 clones, around 80% of them singletons. Germline V CDR1 and CDR2: SGHTA, FQGNSA. The CDR3 extends over 14 amino acids. V lost 8 bases and J lost 3, with 14 bases in between. This specimen comes from a study of blood T cell repertoires in COVID-19. Those who participated ranged in age from roughly 18 to 95 years and resided in 20 to 30 US areas. Recovered participants had two consecutive negative NP/OP PCR tests, healthcare professional clearance, or symptom resolution.

The chain is built from TRBV7-2 and TRBJ1-5; unclear D gene. The sequenced sample was PBMCs or T cells enriched from blood (not recorded which). The clonotype was recovered from an older woman who had recovered from COVID-19. The CDR3 nucleotides read TGTGCCAGCGGTCCAGCGTCGGCCAATCAGCCCCAGCATTTT. Encoded protein: CASGPASANQPQHF.